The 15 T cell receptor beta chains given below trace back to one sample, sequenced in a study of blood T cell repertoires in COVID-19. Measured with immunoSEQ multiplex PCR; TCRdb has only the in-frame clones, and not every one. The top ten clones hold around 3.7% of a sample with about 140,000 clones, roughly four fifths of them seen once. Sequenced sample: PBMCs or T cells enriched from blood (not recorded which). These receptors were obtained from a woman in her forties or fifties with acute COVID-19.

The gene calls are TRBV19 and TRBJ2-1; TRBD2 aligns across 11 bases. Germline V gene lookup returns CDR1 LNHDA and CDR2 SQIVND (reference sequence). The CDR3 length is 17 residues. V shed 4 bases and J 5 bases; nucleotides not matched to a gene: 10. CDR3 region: CASSRGTGLAANNEQFF. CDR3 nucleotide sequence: TGTGCCAGTAGTAGGGGGACGGGACTAGCGGCGAACAATGAGCAGTTCTTC.

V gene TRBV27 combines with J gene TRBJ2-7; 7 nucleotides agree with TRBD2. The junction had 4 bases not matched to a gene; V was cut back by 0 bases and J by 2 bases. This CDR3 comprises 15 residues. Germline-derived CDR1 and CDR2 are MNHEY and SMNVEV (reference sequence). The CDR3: CASSLSGGLAYEQYF. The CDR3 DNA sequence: TGTGCCAGCAGTTTATCGGGAGGGCTAGCCTACGAGCAGTACTTC.

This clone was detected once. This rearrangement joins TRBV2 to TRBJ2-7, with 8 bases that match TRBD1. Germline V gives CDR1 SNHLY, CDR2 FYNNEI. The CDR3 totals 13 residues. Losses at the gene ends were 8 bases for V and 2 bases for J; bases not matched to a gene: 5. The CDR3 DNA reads TGTGCCAGCGCGGGACAGGTCCCCTACGAGCAGTACTTC. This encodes CASAGQVPYEQYF.

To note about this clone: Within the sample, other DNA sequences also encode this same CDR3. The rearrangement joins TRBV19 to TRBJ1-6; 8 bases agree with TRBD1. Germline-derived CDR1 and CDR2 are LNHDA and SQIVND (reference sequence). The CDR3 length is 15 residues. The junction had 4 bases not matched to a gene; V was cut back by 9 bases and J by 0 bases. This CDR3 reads CASRTGSSYNSPLHF. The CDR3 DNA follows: TGTGCCAGCAGGACAGGGAGCTCCTATAATTCACCCCTCCACTTT.

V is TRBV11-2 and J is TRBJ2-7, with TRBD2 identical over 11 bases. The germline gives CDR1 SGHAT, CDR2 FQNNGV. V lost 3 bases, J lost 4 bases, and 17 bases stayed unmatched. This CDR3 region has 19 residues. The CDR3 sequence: CASSLTAGGSGRAGYEQYF. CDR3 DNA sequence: TGTGCCAGCAGCTTGACGGCCGGGGGTAGCGGGAGGGCCGGGTACGAGCAGTACTTC.

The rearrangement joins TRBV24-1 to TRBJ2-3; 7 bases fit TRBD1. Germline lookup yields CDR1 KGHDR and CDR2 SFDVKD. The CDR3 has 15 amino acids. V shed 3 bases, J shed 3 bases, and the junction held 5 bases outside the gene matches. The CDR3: CATSDVQGWTDTQYF. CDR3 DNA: TGTGCCACCAGTGATGTACAGGGGTGGACAGATACGCAGTATTTT.

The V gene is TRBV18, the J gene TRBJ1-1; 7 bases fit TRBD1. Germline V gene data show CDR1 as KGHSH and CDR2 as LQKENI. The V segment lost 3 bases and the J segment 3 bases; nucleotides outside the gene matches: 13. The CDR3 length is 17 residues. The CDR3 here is CASSPDRLRQGYTEAFF. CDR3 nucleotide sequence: TGTGCCAGCTCACCTGACCGCCTAAGACAGGGTTACACTGAAGCTTTCTTT.

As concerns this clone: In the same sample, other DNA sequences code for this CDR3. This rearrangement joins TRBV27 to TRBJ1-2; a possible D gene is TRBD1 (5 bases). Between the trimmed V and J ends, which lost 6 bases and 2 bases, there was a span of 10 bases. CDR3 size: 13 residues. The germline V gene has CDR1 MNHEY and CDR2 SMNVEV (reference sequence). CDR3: CASSLRVNYGYTF. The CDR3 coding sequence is TGTGCCAGCAGCCTCAGGGTCAACTATGGCTACACCTTC.

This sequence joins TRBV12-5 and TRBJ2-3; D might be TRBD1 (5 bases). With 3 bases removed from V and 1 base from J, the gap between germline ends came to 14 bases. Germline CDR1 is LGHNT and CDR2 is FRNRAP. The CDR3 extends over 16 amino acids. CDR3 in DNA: TGTGCTAGTGGTTTCCCAGGGTCCCTGGGCACAGATACGCAGTATTTT. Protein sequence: CASGFPGSLGTDTQYF. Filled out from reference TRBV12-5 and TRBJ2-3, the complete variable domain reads DARVTQTPRHKVTEMGQEVTMRCQPILGHNTVFWYRQTMMQGLELLAYFRNRAPLDDSGMPKDRFSAEMPDATLATLKIQPSEPRDSAVYFCASGFPGSLGTDTQYFGPGTRLTVL.

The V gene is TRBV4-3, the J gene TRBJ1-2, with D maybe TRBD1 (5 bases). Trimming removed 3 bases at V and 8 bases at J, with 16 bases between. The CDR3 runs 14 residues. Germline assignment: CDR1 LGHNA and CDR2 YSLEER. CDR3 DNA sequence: TGCGCCAGCAGCCATGCTGGGGGGGTATGGGGCTACACCTTC. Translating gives CASSHAGGVWGYTF.

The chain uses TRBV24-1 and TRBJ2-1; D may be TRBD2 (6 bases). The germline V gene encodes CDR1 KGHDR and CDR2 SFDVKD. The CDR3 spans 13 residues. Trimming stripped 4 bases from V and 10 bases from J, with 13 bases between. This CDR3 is CATSEKVGGEQFF. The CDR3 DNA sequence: TGTGCCACCAGTGAGAAGGTTGGGGGGGAGCAGTTCTTC.

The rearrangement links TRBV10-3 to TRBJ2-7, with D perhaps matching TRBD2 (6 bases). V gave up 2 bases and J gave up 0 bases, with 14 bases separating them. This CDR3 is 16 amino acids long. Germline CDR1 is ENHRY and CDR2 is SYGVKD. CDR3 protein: CAISETLAKSSYEQYF. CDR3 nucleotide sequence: TGTGCCATCAGTGAGACCCTAGCGAAAAGCTCCTACGAGCAGTACTTC.

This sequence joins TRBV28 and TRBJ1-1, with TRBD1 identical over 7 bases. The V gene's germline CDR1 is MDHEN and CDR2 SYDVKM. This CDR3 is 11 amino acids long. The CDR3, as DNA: TGTCGGACAGGCCTGAACACTGAAGCTTTCTTT. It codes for CRTGLNTEAFF. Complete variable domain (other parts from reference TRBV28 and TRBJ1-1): DVKVTQSSRYLVKRTGEKVFLECVQDMDHENMFWYRQDPGLGLRLIYFSYDVKMKEKGDIPEGYSVSREKKERFSLILESASTNQTSMYLCRTGLNTEAFFGQGTRLTVV.

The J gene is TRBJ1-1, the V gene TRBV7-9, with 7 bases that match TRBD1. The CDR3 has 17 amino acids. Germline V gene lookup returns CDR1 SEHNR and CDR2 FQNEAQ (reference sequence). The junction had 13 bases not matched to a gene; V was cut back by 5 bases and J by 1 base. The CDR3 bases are TGTGCCAGCAGCCTAAGCAACCCCGGGACAGAGAACACTGAAGCTTTCTTT. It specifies CASSLSNPGTENTEAFF.

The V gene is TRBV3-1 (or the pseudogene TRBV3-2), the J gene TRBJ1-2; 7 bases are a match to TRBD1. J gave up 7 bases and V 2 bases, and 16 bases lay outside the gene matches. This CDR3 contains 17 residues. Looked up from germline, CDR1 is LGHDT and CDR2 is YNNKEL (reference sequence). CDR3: CASSQTQGVPAGSGYTF. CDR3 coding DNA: TGTGCCAGCAGCCAAACCCAGGGGGTGCCCGCAGGGAGTGGCTACACCTTC.